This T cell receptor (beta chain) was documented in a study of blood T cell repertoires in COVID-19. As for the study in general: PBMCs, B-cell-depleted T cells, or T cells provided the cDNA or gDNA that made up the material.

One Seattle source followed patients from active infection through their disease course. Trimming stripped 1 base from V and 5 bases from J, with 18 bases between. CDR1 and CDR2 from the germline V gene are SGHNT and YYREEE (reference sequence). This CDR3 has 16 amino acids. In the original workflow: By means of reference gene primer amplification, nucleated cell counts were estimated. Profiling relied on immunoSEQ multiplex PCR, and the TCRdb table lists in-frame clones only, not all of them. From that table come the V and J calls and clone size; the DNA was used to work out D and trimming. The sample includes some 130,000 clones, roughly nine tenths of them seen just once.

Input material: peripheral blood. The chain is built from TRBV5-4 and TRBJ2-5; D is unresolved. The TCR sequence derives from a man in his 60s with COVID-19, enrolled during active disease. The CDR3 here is CASSLNVGIQVETQYF. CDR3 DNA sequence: TGTGCCAGCAGCTTGAATGTCGGAATCCAGGTGGAGACCCAGTACTTC.